The TCR beta chain under discussion was sequenced for a study of Ad26.COV2.S vaccination and SARS-CoV-2 variants (dated by TCRdb to the early 2020s). Describing the broader study: Sequencing of the TCRbeta repertoire served to evaluate the specificity and breadth of SARS-CoV-2-reactive T cell receptors following Ad26.COV2.S vaccination. The TCR-sequenced set comprised around 32 samples: some 19 Ad26.COV2.S vaccine recipients, 5 placebo recipients and 8 SARS-CoV-2 convalescent individuals.

The immunoSEQ Assay was used to sequence TCRbeta CDR3 regions. After extraction, genomic DNA underwent amplification by bias-controlled multiplex PCR, followed by high-throughput sequencing. As for the authors' bioinformatics: To quantify the absolute abundance of every unique TCRbeta CDR3 region, sequences were collapsed and filtered. T cell fraction was estimated by normalization of TCRbeta template counts to usable DNA, with usable DNA being measured through amplification of reference genes present in all nucleated cells. Repertoire TCRs were annotated as SARS-CoV-2-specific when V gene, CDR3 amino acid sequence and J gene were exactly matched to a known reactive TCR set. The reference SARS-CoV-2 TCR set was derived from MIRA and filtered for enrichment in COVID-19-positive ImmuneCODE repertoires, a step that removed public or cross-reactive TCRs. Drawing on the MIRA antigens, annotated TCRs were analysed further at the level of specific ORF or position within ORF. Depth was the summed frequency of annotated unique rearrangements, while breadth was defined as annotated unique rearrangements over total unique productive rearrangements. Two-sided Wilcoxon rank-sum tests were used to compare TCR breadth between groups. Drawn from immuneACCESS, this table holds only the in-frame rearrangements with V and J called that TCRdb kept. Clones are partly lost; checked studies trace under half to an unresolved V gene and leave the rest unexplained. The V and J calls and clone size were taken over from that table, and D and trimming were inferred from the DNA. The sample includes 300,000 to 450,000 clones, with 92% observed a single time. 3% to 5% of the sample goes to the ten largest clones.

The sample's time point label, decoded: individuals recovered from natural SARS-CoV-2 infection. Summary of the overall study and its limitations: It was noted by the authors that total T cell responses may have been underestimated by the TCR breadth and depth analyses. Higher spike-specific TCR breadth was observed in Ad26.COV2.S recipients than in placebo recipients (P = 0.0014). After vaccination, spike-specific CD8+ and CD4+ T cell responses were reported to show substantial breadth. Vaccine and placebo recipients had comparable non-spike TCR breadth, which fits with the vaccine containing only spike.

This clone showed up just a few times. What antigen it recognizes has not been identified. Within one base of it there is no much larger clone, and no base qualities were kept. CDR1 is given as MNHEY and CDR2 as SVGAGI, both from the germline V gene. The germline V and J ends show losses of 6 bases and 1 base respectively, and no gene match explains 7 bases of the junction. Measured from the cysteine to the phenylalanine, the CDR3 is 15 residues long. The sequence is cut down to CDR3 DNA, 45 bases in frame from base 1. The receptor was isolated from a human donor who had recovered from COVID-19. The V and J genes are TRBV6-5 and TRBJ2-5, and TRBD2 matches 8 of the central bases. The sample in question was peripheral blood, obtained after recovery from COVID-19. The CDR3 region: CASSVGLVSQETQYF. In nucleotides, the sequence is TGTGCCAGCAGCGTGGGACTAGTGAGCCAAGAGACCCAGTACTTC.